The 23 T cell receptor beta chains reported below all come from one sample, sequenced in a study of beta chain features in type 1 diabetes. Since all of the isolated RNA was reverse transcribed, expressed TCRB transcripts were what got sequenced. Sequencing was performed with immunoSEQ multiplex PCR; in TCRdb, only in-frame clones are kept and a portion is missing. This sample has 310,000 or so clones, with roughly 8% found just once. The sample was central memory CD4+ T cells from blood. These receptors originate from a woman between 18 and 30 years old in good health.

This chain joins TRBV2 and TRBJ2-2; the match to TRBD1 covers 11 bases. The CDR3 runs to 16 residues. Trimming cost V 6 bases and J 5 bases; bases outside gene matches: 8. Germline V gene lookup returns CDR1 SNHLY and CDR2 FYNNEI. CDR3: CASSWTGGAGTGELFF. The CDR3 DNA sequence: TGTGCCAGCAGCTGGACAGGGGGCGCGGGGACCGGGGAGCTGTTTTTT. Based on the CDR3 plus reference TRBV2 and TRBJ2-2, the full variable domain is EPEVTQTPSHQVTQMGQEVILRCVPISNHLYFYWYRQILGQKVEFLVSFYNNEISEKSEIFDDQFSVERPDGSNFTLKIRSTKLEDSAMYFCASSWTGGAGTGELFFGEGSRLTVL.

In this sample, this clone turned up a few times. The chain combines TRBV7-2 with TRBJ2-1; 7 positions match TRBD2. CDR1 and CDR2 from the germline V gene are SGHTA and FQGNSA. CDR3 length equals 12 residues. Unmatched junction bases numbered 2, after V lost 3 bases and J lost 9 bases. The chain's CDR3 is CASSLLAVEQFF. The CDR3 nucleotides read TGTGCCAGCAGCTTGCTAGCGGTTGAGCAGTTCTTC.

The genes are TRBV19 and TRBJ1-2, with TRBD1 matching 9 bases. Germline V gives CDR1 LNHDA, CDR2 SQIVND (reference sequence). The CDR3 contains 12 residues. V gave up 8 bases and J gave up 5 bases; unmatched junction bases: 3. CDR3 residues: CASWDRAYGYTF. CDR3 DNA sequence: TGTGCCAGTTGGGACAGGGCATATGGCTACACCTTC.

This clone was picked up many times. The chain combines TRBV23-1 with TRBJ2-1; 7 nucleotides match TRBD2. TRBV23-1 carries the ORF label, with uncertain function. The V segment lost 8 bases and the J segment 3 bases; nucleotides outside the gene matches: 10. The CDR3 runs 15 residues. CDR3 DNA sequence: TGCGCCAGCCCCGCCCCACTAGCGCGCTACAATGAGCAGTTCTTC. As protein: CASPAPLARYNEQFF.

The V and J genes are TRBV15 and TRBJ1-2; 9 bases agree with TRBD1. Germline CDR1 and CDR2: LNHNV and YYDKDF (reference sequence). V lost 0 bases, J lost 8 bases, and 7 bases stayed unmatched. The CDR3 is 15 residues long. The DNA for the CDR3 is TGTGCCACCAGCAGAGACATAACAGGGGGCCGAGGCTACACCTTC. Its translation is CATSRDITGGRGYTF.

This chain joins TRBV7-2 and TRBJ2-3; D remains unclear. Trimming took off 4 bases at V and 9 bases at J, with 5 bases between the two ends. The V gene's germline CDR1 is SGHTA and CDR2 FQGNSA. The CDR3 has 10 residues. This CDR3 reads CASSSRTQYF. The CDR3 DNA reads as TGTGCCAGCAGCTCCCGAACGCAGTATTTT. The entire variable domain, with the rest obtained from reference TRBV7-2 and TRBJ2-3, is as follows: GAGVSQSPSNKVTEKGKDVELRCDPISGHTALYWYRQSLGQGLEFLIYFQGNSAPDKSGLPSDRFSAERTGGSVSTLTIQRTQQEDSAVYLCASSSRTQYFGPGTRLTVL.

V usage is TRBV7-8 and J usage is TRBJ2-7; 7 bases fit TRBD2. The trim removed 1 base at V and 4 bases at J, leaving 4 bases unmatched. The CDR3 consists of 14 residues. The V gene's germline CDR1 is SGHVS and CDR2 FQNEAQ. The CDR3 nucleotides read TGTGCCAGCAGCTTAGAGTGGGGGGGTTACGAGCAGTACTTC. It is translated as CASSLEWGGYEQYF.

This clone was seen a handful of times. The chain combines TRBV27 with TRBJ2-3; the match to TRBD2 covers 11 bases. CDR1 MNHEY and CDR2 SMNVEV come from the germline V gene (reference sequence). With V trimmed by 2 bases and J by 4 bases, 2 bases remained unmatched. This CDR3 comprises 15 residues. The DNA of the CDR3 is TGTGCCAGCAGTTTAACTAGCGGGAGTCCAGATACGCAGTATTTT. It is translated as CASSLTSGSPDTQYF.

This clone was seen ten or more times. V usage is TRBV5-6 and J usage is TRBJ2-7; 8 bases agree with TRBD1. The CDR3 has 14 amino acids. Germline CDR1 is SGHDT and CDR2 is YYEEEE. V was pared by 4 bases and J by 4 bases, with 7 bases of the junction left unmatched. CDR3 nucleotide sequence: TGTGCCAGCAGCCGCGGACAGGGTGTGTACGAGCAGTACTTC. Its translation: CASSRGQGVYEQYF.

The V gene is TRBV5-6, the J gene TRBJ2-7; a weak D match, TRBD2 (6 bases). The CDR3 length is 17 residues. V was cut by 3 bases and J by 2 bases, with 21 bases left in between. Germline assignment: CDR1 SGHDT and CDR2 YYEEEE. The CDR3: CASSYLAGTWDPYEQYF. CDR3 coding DNA: TGTGCCAGCAGCTACCTTGCGGGGACTTGGGACCCCTACGAGCAGTACTTC.

A few counts support this clone. The V gene is TRBV28, the J gene TRBJ2-7, with 7 nucleotides matching TRBD1. Losses at the gene ends were 3 bases for V and 5 bases for J; bases not matched to a gene: 10. The CDR3 is made up of 15 amino acids. The germline V gene encodes CDR1 MDHEN and CDR2 SYDVKM. The CDR3 bases are TGTGCCAGCAGTTTCAGAGACAGGGACGGCGACGAGCAGTACTTC. Protein sequence: CASSFRDRDGDEQYF. The full variable domain, with the rest looked up from reference TRBV28 and TRBJ2-7, is DVKVTQSSRYLVKRTGEKVFLECVQDMDHENMFWYRQDPGLGLRLIYFSYDVKMKEKGDIPEGYSVSREKKERFSLILESASTNQTSMYLCASSFRDRDGDEQYFGPGTRLTVT.

This clone was seen only a few times. The V call is TRBV7-2, the J call TRBJ2-6, with 7 bases lining up with TRBD2. With 2 bases clipped from V and 0 bases from J, the junction kept 4 bases outside the gene matches. This CDR3 is 17 amino acids long. Germline V gene sequence: CDR1 SGHTA, CDR2 FQGNSA. CDR3 nucleotides: TGTGCCAGCAGCTTACACAGCGGGAACTCTGGGGCCAACGTCCTGACTTTC. Protein sequence: CASSLHSGNSGANVLTF.

This clone has just a few counts. The chain links TRBV27 to TRBJ1-5; 10 nucleotides agree with TRBD1. The V gene's germline CDR1 is MNHEY and CDR2 SMNVEV (reference sequence). This CDR3 has 18 amino acids. Trimming removed 5 bases from V and 2 bases from J; junction bases left unmatched: 12. The CDR3 DNA follows: TGTGCCAGCAGTCCCCGCTTCGGGACAGGGGTTGGCAATCAGCCCCAGCATTTT. It codes for CASSPRFGTGVGNQPQHF.

The chain is built from TRBV6-6 and TRBJ2-4; unclear D gene. The germline V and J ends were trimmed by 4 bases and 9 bases, with 10 bases remaining between them. There are 12 residues in the CDR3. The V gene's germline CDR1 is MNHNY and CDR2 SVGAGI (reference sequence). CDR3 residues: CASSSKKRIQYF. Here the CDR3 DNA reads TGTGCCAGCAGTTCGAAGAAGCGCATTCAGTACTTC.

This clone was seen only a few times. The chain carries TRBV27 and TRBJ1-1, with unresolved D. V was cut by 5 bases and J by 1 base, with 14 bases left in between. The CDR3 contains 15 residues. Germline CDR1 is MNHEY and CDR2 is SMNVEV (reference sequence). The CDR3 protein is CASSKGLAENTEAFF. The DNA of the CDR3 is TGTGCCAGCAGTAAAGGCCTGGCAGAGAACACTGAAGCTTTCTTT.

The chain has TRBV7-2 and TRBJ1-4, with a tentative D call TRBD1 (6 bases). This CDR3 has 16 residues. Germline CDR1 and CDR2: SGHTA and FQGNSA. Trimming stripped 4 bases from V and 0 bases from J, with 12 bases between. CDR3 sequence: CASSYRQAATNEKLFF. Written as DNA, the CDR3 is TGTGCCAGCAGCTACCGACAGGCTGCAACTAATGAAAAACTGTTTTTT.

This clone has ten or more counts. The gene calls are TRBV10-3 and TRBJ2-6; 10 bases line up with TRBD1. This CDR3 comprises 15 residues. With V trimmed by 9 bases and J by 0 bases, 2 bases remained unmatched. Germline V gene data show CDR1 as ENHRY and CDR2 as SYGVKD. The CDR3 region is CAIRTGGSGANVLTF. The CDR3 DNA reads as TGTGCCATAAGGACAGGGGGCTCTGGGGCCAACGTCCTGACTTTC.

This clone occurred a few times. The chain recombines TRBV28 with TRBJ1-1; 7 bases match TRBD1. This CDR3 region has 18 residues. V dropped 4 bases and J dropped 5; count of bases not matched to a gene: 19. The germline V gene has CDR1 MDHEN and CDR2 SYDVKM. The CDR3: CASSSLRESRQGGTEAFF. The DNA for the CDR3 is TGTGCCAGCAGTTCACTCAGGGAGAGCCGACAGGGCGGGACTGAAGCTTTCTTT.

This clone was detected only a few times. The CDR3: CASSPRDNMWGANVLTF. CDR3 coding DNA: TGTGCCAGCAGCCCCCGGGACAACATGTGGGGGGCCAACGTCCTGACTTTC. This rearrangement joins TRBV9 to TRBJ2-6; a weak D match, TRBD1 (6 bases). Looked up from germline, CDR1 is SGDLS and CDR2 is YYNGEE. The CDR3 is made up of 17 amino acids. V dropped 4 bases and J dropped 4 bases, with 18 bases sitting between them.

This chain joins TRBV7-2 and TRBJ2-5, with 8 bases lining up with TRBD1. V shed 5 bases and J 2 bases; nucleotides not matched to a gene: 4. Germline V gene data show CDR1 as SGHTA and CDR2 as FQGNSA. The CDR3 totals 14 residues. CDR3 residues: CASSVDRGQETQYF. Here the CDR3 DNA reads TGTGCCAGCAGCGTTGACAGGGGTCAAGAGACCCAGTACTTC.

Many counts were recorded for this clone. V usage is TRBV9 and J usage is TRBJ2-5, with D perhaps matching TRBD2 (5 bases). This CDR3 contains 16 residues. Germline values: CDR1 SGDLS, CDR2 YYNGEE. The V end lost 2 bases, the J end lost 0 bases, and 14 bases lay between the germline ends. The CDR3 DNA follows: TGTGCCAGCAGCGTTGGGAATGGGGAGTACCAAGAGACCCAGTACTTC. It translates to CASSVGNGEYQETQYF.

This clone was seen only a few times. Other DNA sequences in this sample translate to the same CDR3. The chain carries TRBV7-9 and TRBJ1-2, with unresolved D. This CDR3 is built from 13 residues. V shed 5 bases and J shed 4 bases, with 11 bases lying between them. CDR1 is SEHNR, CDR2 FQNEAQ, per germline (reference sequence). The CDR3 region has the DNA TGTGCCAGCAGCCCCGGGCAGCGCTATGGCTACACCTTC. It codes for CASSPGQRYGYTF.

A few counts support this clone. V is TRBV9 and J is TRBJ2-2, with 9 bases lining up with TRBD1. This CDR3 is 16 amino acids long. Germline values: CDR1 SGDLS, CDR2 YYNGEE. The J segment lost 7 bases and the V segment lost 4 bases, leaving 11 bases of the junction unmatched. The CDR3 sequence is CASSPLSGTGNGELFF. The DNA for the CDR3 is TGTGCCAGCAGCCCCCTCTCCGGGACAGGGAACGGGGAGCTGTTTTTT. Supplemented by reference TRBV9 and TRBJ2-2, the full variable domain reads DSGVTQTPKHLITATGQRVTLRCSPRSGDLSVYWYQQSLDQGLQFLIQYYNGEERAKGNILERFSAQQFPDLHSELNLSSLELGDSALYFCASSPLSGTGNGELFFGEGSRLTVL.